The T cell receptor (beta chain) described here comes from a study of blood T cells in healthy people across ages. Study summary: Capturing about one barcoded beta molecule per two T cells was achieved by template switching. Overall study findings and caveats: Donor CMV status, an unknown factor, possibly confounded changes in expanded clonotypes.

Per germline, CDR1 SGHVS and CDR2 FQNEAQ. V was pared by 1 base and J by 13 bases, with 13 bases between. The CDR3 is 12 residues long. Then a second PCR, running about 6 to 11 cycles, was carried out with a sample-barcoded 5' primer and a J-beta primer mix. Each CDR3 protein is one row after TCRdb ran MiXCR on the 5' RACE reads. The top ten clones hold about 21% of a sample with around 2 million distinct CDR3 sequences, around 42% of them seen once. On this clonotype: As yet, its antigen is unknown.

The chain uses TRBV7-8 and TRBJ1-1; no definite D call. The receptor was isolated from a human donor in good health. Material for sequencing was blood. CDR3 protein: CASSLGADDVFF. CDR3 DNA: TGTGCCAGCAGCTTAGGGGCGGACGATGTTTTCTTT.